This T cell receptor beta chain was observed in a study of blood T cell repertoires in COVID-19. For the study at large: Whether acute or convalescent, the COVID-19 samples came from the United States, Italy and Spain. The cDNA or gDNA used as material had been derived from T cells, B-cell-depleted T cells, or PBMCs.

The ends lost 5 bases at V and 5 bases at J; junction bases unmatched: 17. Germline-derived CDR1 and CDR2 are MNHEY and SMNVEV (reference sequence). The CDR3 has 17 amino acids. This table comes from immunoSEQ multiplex PCR, and its TCRdb copy is limited to in-frame clones, with some not included. This sample has about 290,000 clones, with over 85% found just once. Seattle patient enrollment occurred during active infection, with longitudinal follow-up thereafter. The TCR comes from a woman in her twenties or thirties with COVID-19, enrolled during active disease. The sequencing sample was made of peripheral blood. J is TRBJ2-5 and V is TRBV27, with 7 bases matching TRBD1. CDR3 sequence: CASSLSPGGVVGETQYF. CDR3 nucleotides: TGTGCCAGCAGTCTTTCTCCAGGGGGTGTTGTTGGGGAGACCCAGTACTTC.